Each of the 10 T cell receptor beta chains below was sequenced from the same sample in a study of blood T cell repertoires in COVID-19. TCRdb's copy holds only in-frame clones and misses some; the assay was immunoSEQ multiplex PCR. The data hold about 140,000 clones, with 79% observed a single time. Input material: peripheral blood. The receptors stem from a man aged 55 to 70 with acute or convalescent COVID-19.

This rearrangement joins TRBV11-3 to TRBJ2-2, with a weak D call TRBD2 (5 bases). With 4 bases removed from V and 7 bases from J, the gap between germline ends came to 10 bases. The CDR3 has 13 residues. Germline values: CDR1 SGHNT, CDR2 YENEEA. The CDR3 is CASSSGGNGELFF. CDR3 DNA sequence: TGTGCCAGCAGCTCAGGAGGAAACGGGGAGCTGTTTTTT. Drawing the rest from reference TRBV11-3 and TRBJ2-2, the complete variable domain is EAGVVQSPRYKIIEKKQPVAFWCNPISGHNTLYWYLQNLGQGPELLIRYENEEAVDDSQLPKDRFSAERLKGVDSTLKIQPAELGDSAVYLCASSSGGNGELFFGEGSRLTVL.

V is TRBV7-2 and J is TRBJ1-3, with D unresolved. The V end lost 1 base, the J end lost 7 bases, and 8 bases lay between the germline ends. The CDR3 is 13 residues long. Germline V gene lookup returns CDR1 SGHTA and CDR2 FQGNSA. The CDR3 loop reads CASSLGAGNTIYF. CDR3 coding DNA: TGTGCCAGCAGCTTAGGAGCCGGGAACACCATATATTTT.

The CDR3 loop is CASSKATGPLHF. The CDR3 DNA follows: TGTGCCAGTAGTAAGGCGACGGGGCCCCTCCACTTT. This chain uses TRBV19 with TRBJ1-6; D not certain. Germline-derived CDR1 and CDR2 are LNHDA and SQIVND (reference sequence). This CDR3 has 12 residues. V gave up 4 bases and J gave up 13 bases, with 11 bases separating them. The full variable domain, with the rest looked up from reference TRBV19 and TRBJ1-6, is DGGITQSPKYLFRKEGQNVTLSCEQNLNHDAMYWYRQDPGQGLRLIYYSQIVNDFQKGDIAEGYSVSREKKESFPLTVTSAQKNPTAFYLCASSKATGPLHFGNGTRLTVT.

This sequence joins TRBV12-3 or TRBV12-4 and TRBJ2-7, with a weak D call TRBD1 (5 bases). The length of the CDR3 is 12 residues. Trimming took 6 bases from V and 1 from J, leaving 7 bases between them. CDR3 DNA sequence: TGTGCCAGCAGCCAGGGTTCCTACGAGCAGTACTTC. Translated, it gives CASSQGSYEQYF.

This chain uses TRBV13 with TRBJ1-4, with TRBD1 matching over 8 bases. This CDR3 region has 15 residues. J gave up 8 bases and V 5 bases, and 10 bases lay outside the gene matches. Germline-derived CDR1 and CDR2 are PRHDT and FYEKMQ (reference sequence). CDR3 loop: CASSPQGAPGEKLFF. In nucleotides, the CDR3 is TGTGCCAGCAGCCCTCAGGGGGCGCCGGGAGAAAAACTGTTTTTT.

This clone was found a few times. V and J are TRBV24-1 and TRBJ2-7; 7 positions agree with TRBD1. This CDR3 has 15 residues. The junction had 8 bases not matched to a gene; V was cut back by 4 bases and J by 3 bases. Looked up from germline, CDR1 is KGHDR and CDR2 is SFDVKD. CDR3 loop: CATSDPGTVFYEQYF. In nucleotides, the CDR3 is TGTGCCACCAGTGACCCCGGGACAGTGTTCTACGAGCAGTACTTC.

The J gene is TRBJ2-3, the V gene TRBV12-3 or TRBV12-4; D gene unclear. The V end was cut by 5 bases, the J end by 6 bases, with 6 bases between. CDR3 length: 11 amino acids. The CDR3 here is CASSAWDTQYF. The CDR3 region has the DNA TGTGCCAGCAGTGCGTGGGATACGCAGTATTTT.

This clone has just one count. This chain joins TRBV2 and TRBJ1-5; 7 bases align to TRBD1. This CDR3 comprises 15 residues. Trimming at V came to 2 bases and at J to 9 bases, leaving 10 bases not matched to a gene. Germline V gene lookup returns CDR1 SNHLY and CDR2 FYNNEI. CDR3 amino acids: CASSESGGPSRPQHF. Written as DNA, the CDR3 is TGTGCCAGCAGTGAATCAGGGGGACCGAGTCGGCCCCAGCATTTT.

The V and J genes are TRBV15 and TRBJ2-2; D uncertain. The V end was cut by 0 bases, the J end by 6 bases, with 11 bases between. The CDR3 is made up of 15 amino acids. Germline values: CDR1 LNHNV, CDR2 YYDKDF (reference sequence). The DNA of the CDR3 is TGTGCCACCAGCAGAGATTTTGGAGCCGCCGGGGAGCTGTTTTTT. Translation: CATSRDFGAAGELFF.

This clone turned up a few times. V is TRBV6-5 and J is TRBJ1-1; 9 bases are a match to TRBD1. CDR1 and CDR2 from the germline V gene are MNHEY and SVGAGI. J lost 4 bases, V lost 6 bases, and 6 bases had no gene match. CDR3 length: 14 residues. DNA for the CDR3: TGTGCCAGCAGAACAGGGGGCTGGGGCACTGAAGCTTTCTTT. Protein: CASRTGGWGTEAFF.